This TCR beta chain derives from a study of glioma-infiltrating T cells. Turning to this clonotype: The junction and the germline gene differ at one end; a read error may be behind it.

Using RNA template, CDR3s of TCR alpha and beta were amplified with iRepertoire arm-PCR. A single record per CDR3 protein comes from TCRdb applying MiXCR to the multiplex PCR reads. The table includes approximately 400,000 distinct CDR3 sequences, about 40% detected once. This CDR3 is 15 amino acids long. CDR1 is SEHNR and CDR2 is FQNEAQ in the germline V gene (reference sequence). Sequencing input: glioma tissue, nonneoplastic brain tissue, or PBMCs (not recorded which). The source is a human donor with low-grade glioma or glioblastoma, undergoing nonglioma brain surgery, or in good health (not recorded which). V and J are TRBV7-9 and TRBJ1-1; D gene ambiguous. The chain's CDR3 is CASTPPQNMNAEAFF. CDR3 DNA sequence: TGTGCCAGCACCCCACCACAGAACATGAACGCTGAAGCTTTCTTT.